The 8 T cell receptor beta chains reported below all come from one sample, sequenced in a study of T-cell reconstitution after alpha-beta-depleted transplantation in children. A library of TCRbeta sequences, prepared with unique molecular identifiers, was generated. TCRdb reprocessed the PCR reads with MiXCR, giving one entry per CDR3 protein. The data hold 700,000 to 850,000 distinct CDR3 sequences, with about 16% observed a single time. This specimen consisted of PBMCs, mostly from graft donor cells, obtained 360 days after TCRalphabeta/CD19-depleted stem cell transplant. These receptors originate from a male patient between 5 and 17 years old who had a stem cell transplant for acute lymphoblastic leukemia, so the T cells may come from the graft donor.

The table lists this clonotype with a few counts. V gene TRBV7-3 combines with J gene TRBJ2-3; tentatively, D is TRBD1 (5 bases). CDR3 size: 17 residues. CDR1 is SGHTA, CDR2 FQGTGA, per germline. Between the trimmed V and J ends, which lost 5 bases and 0 bases, there was a span of 18 bases. In DNA, the CDR3 is TGTGCCAGCAGCCCGCAAATGGGGCCGCGGAGCACAGATACGCAGTATTTT. Translating it yields CASSPQMGPRSTDTQYF.

This clonotype has a count of ten or more. V gene TRBV6-5 combines with J gene TRBJ2-5; D gene unclear. The CDR3 loop spans 15 amino acids. V gave up 0 bases and J gave up 4 bases, with 12 bases separating them. Germline loops: CDR1 MNHEY, CDR2 SVGAGI. CDR3 coding DNA: TGTGCCAGCAGTTACTCGGGGTCAGGAAGAGAGACCCAGTACTTC. It translates to CASSYSGSGRETQYF.

This clonotype turned up a few times. The V and J genes are TRBV5-5 and TRBJ2-7; 8 bases match TRBD2. After removal of 0 bases from V and 4 bases from J, the junction contained 6 bases not matched to a gene. The CDR3 runs 15 residues. Looked up from germline, CDR1 is SGHKS and CDR2 is YYEKEE (reference sequence). CDR3 amino acids: CASSLGSSGSYEQYF. CDR3 DNA: TGTGCCAGCAGCTTGGGTTCTAGCGGGTCGTACGAGCAGTACTTC.

This clonotype was seen a single time. V is TRBV12-3 or TRBV12-4 and J is TRBJ2-3, with D tentatively TRBD1 or TRBD2 (5 bases each). V was shortened by 2 bases and J by 6 bases, with 12 bases between the two germline ends. The CDR3 consists of 14 residues. The CDR3 is CASSLRGLHDTQYF. Written as DNA, the CDR3 is TGTGCCAGCAGTTTACGGGGCCTCCATGATACGCAGTATTTT.

The chain is built from TRBV5-1 and TRBJ2-7; 16 nucleotides match TRBD2. Unmatched junction bases numbered 11, after V lost 0 bases and J lost 2 bases. In germline, CDR1 is SGHRS, CDR2 YFSETQ. The CDR3 is 20 amino acids. CDR3 protein: CASSLDPGLAGGPDTYEQYF. Here the CDR3 DNA reads TGCGCCAGCAGCTTGGACCCGGGACTAGCGGGAGGGCCCGACACCTACGAGCAGTACTTC.

The V and J genes are TRBV29-1 and TRBJ2-7; 8 bases map to TRBD2. With 6 bases clipped from V and 5 bases from J, the junction kept 9 bases outside the gene matches. This CDR3 is 13 amino acids long. CDR1 is SQVTM and CDR2 is ANQGSEA in the germline V gene. The CDR3 is CSVSSGRGHEQYF. The CDR3 coding sequence is TGCAGCGTGTCAAGCGGGAGAGGGCACGAGCAGTACTTC.

This clonotype has only a few counts. V usage is TRBV4-1 and J usage is TRBJ1-2; no clear D gene. Germline assignment: CDR1 MGHRA and CDR2 YSYEKL. The ends were cut back, 0 bases at V and 2 bases at J, with 13 bases in the middle. This CDR3 is built from 16 residues. DNA of the CDR3: TGCGCCAGCAGCCAAGATGAGCTGCGGAGGAACTATGGCTACACCTTC. Amino acid sequence: CASSQDELRRNYGYTF.

The chain joins TRBV20-1 to TRBJ2-2; no clear D gene. The CDR3 contains 13 residues. Germline CDR1 DFQATT, CDR2 SNEGSKA (reference sequence). V lost 2 bases to trimming and J lost 2 bases, with 6 bases between them. CDR3 protein: CSARWGNTGELFF. The CDR3 coding sequence is TGCAGTGCTAGATGGGGAAACACCGGGGAGCTGTTTTTT.